The clone carrying this T cell receptor beta chain was found many times. These data belong to a study of beta chain features in type 1 diabetes. The CDR3 has 13 residues. Between the trimmed V and J ends, which lost 4 bases and 8 bases, there was a span of 17 bases. The germline V gene encodes CDR1 GTSNPN and CDR2 SVGIG (reference sequence). Sequencing targeted expressed TCRB transcripts, as all isolated RNA had been reverse transcribed. Data came from immunoSEQ multiplex PCR; TCRdb stores just in-frame clones and leaves some out. The data show under 250,000 clones, about 11% seen once. The V call is TRBV30, the J call TRBJ1-2; the D gene is possibly TRBD1 (5 bases). The TCR was taken from a man aged 18 to 30 in good health. The sample taken for sequencing was central memory CD4+ T cells from blood. CDR3 bases: TGTGCCTGGAACGGGGACGGCGGAAGGGGCTACACCTTC. Encoded protein: CAWNGDGGRGYTF.